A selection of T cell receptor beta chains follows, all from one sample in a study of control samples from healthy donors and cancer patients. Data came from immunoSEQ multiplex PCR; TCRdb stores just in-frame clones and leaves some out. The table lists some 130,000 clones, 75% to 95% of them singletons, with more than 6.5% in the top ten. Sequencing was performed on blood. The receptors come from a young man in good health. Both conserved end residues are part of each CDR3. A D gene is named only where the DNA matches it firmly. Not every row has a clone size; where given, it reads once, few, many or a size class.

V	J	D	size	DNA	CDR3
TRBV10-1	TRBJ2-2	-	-	TGCGCCAGCAGTCCCGGGCAGCACACCGGGGAGCTGTTTTTT	CASSPGQHTGELFF
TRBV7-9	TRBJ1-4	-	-	TGTGCCAGCAGCTTAGGACAGGTGGCAACTAATGAAAAACTGTTTTTT	CASSLGQVATNEKLFF
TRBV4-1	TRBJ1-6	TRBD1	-	TGCGCCAGCAGCCAAGATTGGGGACAGAATTCACCCCTCCACTTT	CASSQDWGQNSPLHF
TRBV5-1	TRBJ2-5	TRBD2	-	TGCGCCAGCAGCTCTGGCCGGGGGGGCCAAGAGACCCAGTACTTC	CASSSGRGGQETQYF
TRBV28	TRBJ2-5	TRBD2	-	TGTGCCAGCAGTTCTGAGCGGGGGTTAAAGACCCAGTACTTC	CASSSERGLKTQYF
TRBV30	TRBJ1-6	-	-	TGTGCCTGGAGTATGGTGAGCTCCTATAATTCACCCCTCCACTTT	CAWSMVSSYNSPLHF
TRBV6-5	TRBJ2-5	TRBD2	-	TGTGCCAGCAGGCGGGGGGGTGTGGAGACCCAGTACTTC	CASRRGGVETQYF
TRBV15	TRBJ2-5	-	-	TGTGCCACCAGCAGAGATCCCGGGAAACAAGAGACCCAGTACTTC	CATSRDPGKQETQYF
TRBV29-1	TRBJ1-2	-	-	TGCAGCGTCCGTAAGTCAGGGTCTGGCGGCTACACCTTC	CSVRKSGSGGYTF
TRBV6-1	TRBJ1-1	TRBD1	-	TGTGCCAGCAGACATGGACAGGGGGTTAATGAAGCTTTCTTT	CASRHGQGVNEAFF
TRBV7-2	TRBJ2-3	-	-	TGTGCCAGCAGCCGGATGACAGGCACAGATACGCAGTATTTT	CASSRMTGTDTQYF
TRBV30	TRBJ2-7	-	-	TGTGCCTGGAGTGTACCCCGCGTATCCTACGAGCAGTACTTC	CAWSVPRVSYEQYF
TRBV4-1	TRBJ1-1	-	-	TGCGCCAGCAGCCAAGATCGGCTTGACGGTCTCATGAACACTGAAGCTTTCTTT	CASSQDRLDGLMNTEAFF
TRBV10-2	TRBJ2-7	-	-	TGCGCCAGCAGAGAAACACAGGGATCCGAGCAGTACTTC	CASRETQGSEQYF
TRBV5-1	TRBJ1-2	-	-	TGCGCCAGCAGCATGTCCAACAGGGAGGCGAACTATGGCTACACCTTC	CASSMSNREANYGYTF
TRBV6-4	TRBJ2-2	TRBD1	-	TGTGCCAGCAGTGCGACCGGGACAGGGTTATACGGGGAGCTGTTTTTT	CASSATGTGLYGELFF
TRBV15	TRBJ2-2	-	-	TGTGCCACCAGCAGAGATTCCCCAGTAATCACCGGGGAGCTGTTTTTT	CATSRDSPVITGELFF
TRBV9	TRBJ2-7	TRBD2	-	TGTGCCAGCAGCGGCGGCGGGGGGGCCCTAGAAGAGCAGTACTTC	CASSGGGGALEEQYF
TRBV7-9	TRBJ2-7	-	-	TGTGCCAGCAGCCTCCGGGGCGACTCCTACGAGCAGTACTTC	CASSLRGDSYEQYF
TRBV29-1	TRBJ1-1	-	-	TGCAGCGTTGTGGGGGACCTGAACACTGAAGCTTTCTTT	CSVVGDLNTEAFF
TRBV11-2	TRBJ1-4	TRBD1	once	TGTGCCAGCAGACTACGGACAGGGGGCTTGGCGACTAATGAAAAACTGTTTTTT	CASRLRTGGLATNEKLFF
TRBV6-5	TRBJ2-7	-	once	TGTGCCAGCAGTATGGACCCTACACCCGAAGGGCAGTACTTC	CASSMDPTPEGQYF
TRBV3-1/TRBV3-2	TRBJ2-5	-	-	TGTGCCAGCAGCCAAGGCGTACAGGACCAAGAGACCCAGTACTTC	CASSQGVQDQETQYF
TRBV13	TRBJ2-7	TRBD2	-	TGTGCCAGCAGCTTATGGGCGGGGGAAGAGCAGTACTTC	CASSLWAGEEQYF
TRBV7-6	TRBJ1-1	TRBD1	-	TGTGCCAGCAGCTCCCGCGCGGGGGGGGACAGCGGCACTGAAGCTTTCTTT	CASSSRAGGDSGTEAFF
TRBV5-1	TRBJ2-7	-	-	TGCGCCAGCAGCCTCCCGGCGGACGAGCAGTACTTC	CASSLPADEQYF
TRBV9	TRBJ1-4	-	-	TGTGCCAGCAGCCCGACCCCGTCAACTAATGAAAAACTGTTTTTT	CASSPTPSTNEKLFF
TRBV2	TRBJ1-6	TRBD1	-	TGTGCCAGCAGCGCAAGACAGGGCGCCTATAATTCACCCCTCCACTTT	CASSARQGAYNSPLHF
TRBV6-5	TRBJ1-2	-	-	TGTGCCAGCAGTTACTATCCTGGGCAGAACAACTATGGCTACACCTTC	CASSYYPGQNNYGYTF
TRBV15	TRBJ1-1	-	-	TGTGCCACCAGCAGAGATATCGGAACAGGCACTGAAGCTTTCTTT	CATSRDIGTGTEAFF
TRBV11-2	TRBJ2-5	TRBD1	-	TGTGCCAGCAGCTTAAGGCCGGGACAGCAAGAGACCCAGTACTTC	CASSLRPGQQETQYF
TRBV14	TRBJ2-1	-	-	TGTGCCAGCAGCCCCTTGAGGGTATATGGCAATGAGCAGTTCTTC	CASSPLRVYGNEQFF
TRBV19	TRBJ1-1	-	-	TGTGCCAGTAGTATAGATAGGGCAAGGCAGGGCACTGAAGCTTTCTTT	CASSIDRARQGTEAFF
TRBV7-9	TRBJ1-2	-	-	TGTGCCAGCAGCTTCGGAGCCAACTATGGCTACACCTTC	CASSFGANYGYTF
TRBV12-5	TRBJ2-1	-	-	TGTGCTAGTGGGGGACGGATAACCTACAATGAGCAGTTCTTC	CASGGRITYNEQFF
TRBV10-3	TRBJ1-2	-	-	TGTGCCATCAGAGATAGACAGGCTGATGGCTACACCTTC	CAIRDRQADGYTF
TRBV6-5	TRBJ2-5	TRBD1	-	TGTGCCAGCAGTACACAGGGGGAGACCCAGTACTTC	CASSTQGETQYF
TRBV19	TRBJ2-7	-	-	TGTGCCAGTTCCGGGCAGGCAACCTACGAGCAGTACTTC	CASSGQATYEQYF
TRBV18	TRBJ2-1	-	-	TGTGCCAGCTCACCACCAGCTTTTGACACCAATGAGCAGTTCTTC	CASSPPAFDTNEQFF
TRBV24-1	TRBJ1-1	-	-	TGTGCCACCAAATCAGGGGATGGTACTGAAGCTTTCTTT	CATKSGDGTEAFF
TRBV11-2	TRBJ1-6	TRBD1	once	TGTGCCAGCAGCTTAAGGCTGGGACAGGGGGCCGGTTCACCCCTCCACTTT	CASSLRLGQGAGSPLHF
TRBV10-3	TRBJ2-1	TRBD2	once	TGTGCCATCAGTGGGTCAACTAGCGGGGGGAATGAGCAGTTCTTC	CAISGSTSGGNEQFF
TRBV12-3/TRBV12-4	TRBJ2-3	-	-	TGTGCCAGCAGTTCTCGACCTACAGATACGCAGTATTTT	CASSSRPTDTQYF
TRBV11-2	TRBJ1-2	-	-	TGTGCCAGCAGCTTAGTACCAGGAGGGAAGTATAGCGGCTACACCTTC	CASSLVPGGKYSGYTF
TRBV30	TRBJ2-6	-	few	TGTGCCTGGGACAATTCTGGGGCCAACGTCCTGACTTTC	CAWDNSGANVLTF
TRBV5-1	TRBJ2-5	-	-	TGCGCCAGCAGCATTGAGGGTCGGCGAGAGACCCAGTACTTC	CASSIEGRRETQYF
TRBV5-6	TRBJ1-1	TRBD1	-	TGTGCCAGCAGTTTGGACAGGGTAAGAGGTACTGAAGCTTTCTTT	CASSLDRVRGTEAFF
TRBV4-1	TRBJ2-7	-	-	TGCGCCAGCAGCAATCAGGGGGGGGACGAGCAGTACTTC	CASSNQGGDEQYF
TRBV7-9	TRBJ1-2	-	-	TGTGCCAGCAGCCCCCAAACAAACTATGGCTACACCTTC	CASSPQTNYGYTF
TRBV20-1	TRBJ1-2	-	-	TGCAGTGCTAGTAGGGGGGATGGCTACACCTTC	CSASRGDGYTF
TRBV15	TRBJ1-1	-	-	TGTGCCACCAGCAGAGATAGGAAAACGGACACTGAAGCTTTCTTT	CATSRDRKTDTEAFF
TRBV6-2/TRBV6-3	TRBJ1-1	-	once	TGTGCCAGCAGTTACTCGTATGAGACACCGAACACTGAAGCTTTCTTT	CASSYSYETPNTEAFF
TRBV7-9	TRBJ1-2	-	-	TGTGCCAGCAGCTCCCGGGCCGGGGGCCCTAACTATGGCTACACCTTC	CASSSRAGGPNYGYTF
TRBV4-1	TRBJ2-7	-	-	TGCGCCAGCAGCCAAGATTCAGAGGGAAGGGCCTACGAGCAGTACTTC	CASSQDSEGRAYEQYF
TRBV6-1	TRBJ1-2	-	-	TGTGCCAGCAGTGAAGTGGCGGAGTATGGCTACACCTTC	CASSEVAEYGYTF
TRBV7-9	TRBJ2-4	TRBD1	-	TGTGCCAGCAGCTTAGGAGACAGGGAGCGATGGGGAAACATTCAGTACTTC	CASSLGDRERWGNIQYF
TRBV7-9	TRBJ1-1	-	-	TGTGCCAGCAGCTTTGGAGGCCGTCTAACCTCTGAAGCTTTCTTT	CASSFGGRLTSEAFF
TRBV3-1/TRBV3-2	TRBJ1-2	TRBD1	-	TGTGCCAGCAGCCAAGAGGAGGGGGCCTTTGGCTACACCTTC	CASSQEEGAFGYTF
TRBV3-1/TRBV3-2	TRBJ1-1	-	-	TGTGCCAGCAGACAGCAAGGACGGAACACTGAAGCTTTCTTT	CASRQQGRNTEAFF
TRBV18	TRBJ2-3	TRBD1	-	TGTGCCAGCTCACCTAGGACAGGGGAGGATACGCAGTATTTT	CASSPRTGEDTQYF